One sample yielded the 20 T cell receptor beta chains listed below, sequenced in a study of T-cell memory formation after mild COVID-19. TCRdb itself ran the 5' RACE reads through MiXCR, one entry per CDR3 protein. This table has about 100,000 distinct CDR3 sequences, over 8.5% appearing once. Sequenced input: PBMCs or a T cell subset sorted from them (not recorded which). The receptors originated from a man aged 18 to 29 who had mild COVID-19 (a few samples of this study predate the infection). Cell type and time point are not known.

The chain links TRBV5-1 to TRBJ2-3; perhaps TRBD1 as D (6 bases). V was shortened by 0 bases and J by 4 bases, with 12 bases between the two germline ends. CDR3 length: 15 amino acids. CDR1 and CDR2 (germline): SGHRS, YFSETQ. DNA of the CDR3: TGCGCCAGCAGCTTGGGTACAGGGAACGCAGATACGCAGTATTTT. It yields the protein CASSLGTGNADTQYF.

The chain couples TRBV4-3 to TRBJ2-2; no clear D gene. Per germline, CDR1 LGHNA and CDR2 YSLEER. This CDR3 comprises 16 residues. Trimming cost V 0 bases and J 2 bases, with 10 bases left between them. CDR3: CASSQDSGRNTGELFF. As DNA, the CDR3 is TGCGCCAGCAGCCAAGATTCAGGCCGCAACACCGGGGAGCTGTTTTTT.

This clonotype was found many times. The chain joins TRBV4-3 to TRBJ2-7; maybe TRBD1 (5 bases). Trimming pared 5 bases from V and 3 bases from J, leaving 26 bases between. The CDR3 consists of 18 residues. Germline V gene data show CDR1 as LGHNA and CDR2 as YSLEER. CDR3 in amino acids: CASSKRIDTDKISYEQYF. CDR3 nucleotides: TGCGCCAGCAGCAAAAGAATAGATACGGACAAGATAAGCTACGAGCAGTACTTC.

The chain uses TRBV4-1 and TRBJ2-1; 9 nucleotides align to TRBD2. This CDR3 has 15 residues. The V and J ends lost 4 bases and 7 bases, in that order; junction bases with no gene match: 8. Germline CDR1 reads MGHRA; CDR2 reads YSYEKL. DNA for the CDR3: TGCGCCAGCAGCCCTGCTGAGCGGGGGGTTAATGAGCAGTTCTTC. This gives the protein CASSPAERGVNEQFF.

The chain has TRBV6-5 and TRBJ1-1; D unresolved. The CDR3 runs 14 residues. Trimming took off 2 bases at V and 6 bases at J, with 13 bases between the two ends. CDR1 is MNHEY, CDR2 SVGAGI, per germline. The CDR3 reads CASSYRIEVAEAFF. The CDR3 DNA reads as TGTGCCAGCAGTTACCGGATAGAGGTGGCTGAAGCTTTCTTT.

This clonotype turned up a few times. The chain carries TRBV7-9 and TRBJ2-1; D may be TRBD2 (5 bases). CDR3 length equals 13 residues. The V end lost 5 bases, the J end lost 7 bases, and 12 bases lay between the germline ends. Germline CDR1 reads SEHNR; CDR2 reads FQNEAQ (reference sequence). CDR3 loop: CASSPGSGNEQFF. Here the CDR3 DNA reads TGTGCCAGCAGCCCGGGGAGTGGGAATGAGCAGTTCTTC.

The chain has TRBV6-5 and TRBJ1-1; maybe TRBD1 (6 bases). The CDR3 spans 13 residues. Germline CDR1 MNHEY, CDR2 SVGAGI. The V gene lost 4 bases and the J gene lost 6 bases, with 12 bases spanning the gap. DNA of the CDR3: TGTGCCAGCAGTTGGGTAGGGGGGCCTGAAGCTTTCTTT. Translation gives CASSWVGGPEAFF.

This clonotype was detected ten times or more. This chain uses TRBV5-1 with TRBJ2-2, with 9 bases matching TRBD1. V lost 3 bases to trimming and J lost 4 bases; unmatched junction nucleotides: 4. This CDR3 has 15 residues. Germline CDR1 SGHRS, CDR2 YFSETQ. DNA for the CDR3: TGCGCCAGCAGCTACGGACAGGGGCGCACCGGGGAGCTGTTTTTT. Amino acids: CASSYGQGRTGELFF.

CDR3 DNA sequence: TGTGCCAGCAGCGTAACGGGAAACACCATATATTTT. Residues: CASSVTGNTIYF. The chain recombines TRBV9 with TRBJ1-3; D gene ambiguous. V shed 1 base and J shed 4 bases, with 3 bases lying between them. The CDR3 runs 12 residues. In germline, CDR1 is SGDLS, CDR2 YYNGEE.

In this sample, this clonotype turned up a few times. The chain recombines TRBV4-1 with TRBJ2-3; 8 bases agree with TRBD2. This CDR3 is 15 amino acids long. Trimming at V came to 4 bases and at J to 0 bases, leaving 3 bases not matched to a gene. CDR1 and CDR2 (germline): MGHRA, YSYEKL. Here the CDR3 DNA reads TGCGCCAGCAGCCCTCGGGGGGGGAGCACAGATACGCAGTATTTT. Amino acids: CASSPRGGSTDTQYF.

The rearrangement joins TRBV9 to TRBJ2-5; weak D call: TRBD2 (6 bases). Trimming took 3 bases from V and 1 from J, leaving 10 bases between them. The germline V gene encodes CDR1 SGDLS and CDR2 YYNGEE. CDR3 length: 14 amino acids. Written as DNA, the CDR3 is TGTGCCAGCAGCGAGGGACTGGGCCAAGAGACCCAGTACTTC. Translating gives CASSEGLGQETQYF.

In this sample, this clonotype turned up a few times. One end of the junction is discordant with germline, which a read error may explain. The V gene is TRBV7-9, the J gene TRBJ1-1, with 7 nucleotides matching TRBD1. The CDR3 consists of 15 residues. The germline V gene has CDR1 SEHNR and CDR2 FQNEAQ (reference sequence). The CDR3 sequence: CASSLVVQGNSEAFF. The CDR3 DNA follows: TGTGCCAGCAGCTTAGTGGTACAGGGGAACTCTGAAGCTTTCTTT.

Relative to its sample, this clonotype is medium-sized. CDR3 DNA: TGTGCCAGCAGCCTCGAACCCCCCGGGGAGCCGGGATACAATGAGCAGTTCTTC. Protein sequence: CASSLEPPGEPGYNEQFF. The chain is built from TRBV6-6 and TRBJ2-1, with a possible D match to TRBD2 (5 bases). Trimming stripped 6 bases from V and 4 bases from J, with 25 bases between. This CDR3 is built from 18 residues. Germline V lookup: CDR1 MNHNY, CDR2 SVGAGI (reference sequence).

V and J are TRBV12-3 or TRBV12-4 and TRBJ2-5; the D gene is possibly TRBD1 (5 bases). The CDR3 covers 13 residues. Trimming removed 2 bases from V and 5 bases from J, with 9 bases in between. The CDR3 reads CASSLPGRETQYF. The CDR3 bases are TGTGCCAGCAGTTTACCAGGGCGGGAGACCCAGTACTTC.

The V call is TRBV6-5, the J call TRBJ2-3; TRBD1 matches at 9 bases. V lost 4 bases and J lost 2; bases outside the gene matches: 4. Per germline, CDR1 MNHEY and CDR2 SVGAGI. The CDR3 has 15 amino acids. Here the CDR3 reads CASSLTGGDTDTQYF. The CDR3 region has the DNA TGTGCCAGCAGTTTAACAGGGGGCGACACAGATACGCAGTATTTT.

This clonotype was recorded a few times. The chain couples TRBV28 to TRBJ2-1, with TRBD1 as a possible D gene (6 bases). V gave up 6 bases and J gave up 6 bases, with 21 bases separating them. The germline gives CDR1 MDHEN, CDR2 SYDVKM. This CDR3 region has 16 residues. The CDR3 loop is CASSPMLREGGNEQFF. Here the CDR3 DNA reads TGTGCCAGCAGCCCTATGCTGAGGGAAGGGGGCAATGAGCAGTTCTTC.

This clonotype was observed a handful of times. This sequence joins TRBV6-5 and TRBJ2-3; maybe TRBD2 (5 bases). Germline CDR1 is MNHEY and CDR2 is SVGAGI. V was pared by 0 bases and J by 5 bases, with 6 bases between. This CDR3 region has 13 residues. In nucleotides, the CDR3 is TGTGCCAGCAGTTACTCGGGGAGAGATACGCAGTATTTT. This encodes CASSYSGRDTQYF.

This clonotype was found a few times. The CDR3 reads CASSLTGTSGMNTGELFF. The CDR3 nucleotides are TGTGCCAGCAGCCTCACCGGGACTAGCGGCATGAACACCGGGGAGCTGTTTTTT. The chain has TRBV7-2 and TRBJ2-2; TRBD2 aligns across 11 bases. The CDR3 covers 18 residues. Trimming removed 5 bases from V and 1 base from J; junction bases left unmatched: 9. Germline V gene data show CDR1 as SGHTA and CDR2 as FQGNSA. The entire variable domain, with the rest obtained from reference TRBV7-2 and TRBJ2-2, is as follows: GAGVSQSPSNKVTEKGKDVELRCDPISGHTALYWYRQSLGQGLEFLIYFQGNSAPDKSGLPSDRFSAERTGGSVSTLTIQRTQQEDSAVYLCASSLTGTSGMNTGELFFGEGSRLTVL.

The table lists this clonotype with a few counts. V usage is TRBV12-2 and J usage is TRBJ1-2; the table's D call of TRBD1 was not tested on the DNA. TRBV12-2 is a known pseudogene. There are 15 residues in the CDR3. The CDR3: CASRLLRQCPVGYTF. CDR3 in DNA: TGTGCAAGTCGCTTACTGCGCCAGTGCCCTGTAGGCTACACCTTC.

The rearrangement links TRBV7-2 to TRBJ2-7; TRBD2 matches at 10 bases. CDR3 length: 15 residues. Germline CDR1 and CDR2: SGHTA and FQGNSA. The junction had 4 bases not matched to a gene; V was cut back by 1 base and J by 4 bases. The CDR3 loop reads CASSLEASGGYEQYV. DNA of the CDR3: TGTGCCAGCAGCTTAGAAGCTAGCGGGGGTTACGAGCAGTACGTC.